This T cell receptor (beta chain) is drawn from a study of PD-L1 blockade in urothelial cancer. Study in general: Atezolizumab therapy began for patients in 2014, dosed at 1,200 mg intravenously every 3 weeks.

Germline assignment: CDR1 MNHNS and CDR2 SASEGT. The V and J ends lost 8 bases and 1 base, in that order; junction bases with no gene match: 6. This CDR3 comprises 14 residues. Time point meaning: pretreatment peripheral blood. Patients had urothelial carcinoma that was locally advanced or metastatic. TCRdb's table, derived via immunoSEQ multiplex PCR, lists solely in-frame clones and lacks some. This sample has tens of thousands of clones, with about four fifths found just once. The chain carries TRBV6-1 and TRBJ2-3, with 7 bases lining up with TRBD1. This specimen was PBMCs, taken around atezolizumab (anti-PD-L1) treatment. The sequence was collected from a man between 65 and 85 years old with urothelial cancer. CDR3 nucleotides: TGTGCCAGCTTGAGTACAGGGGGCACAGATACGCAGTATTTT. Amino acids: CASLSTGGTDTQYF.